These 27 T cell receptor beta chains were sequenced from one sample in a study of blood T cell repertoires in COVID-19. Some clones are missing from TCRdb's copy, which holds only in-frame ones; the method was immunoSEQ multiplex PCR. The sample has 120,000 or so clones; around 79% are singletons. What was sequenced was peripheral blood. These receptors originate from a man aged 50 to 60 with acute or convalescent COVID-19.

The chain employs TRBV6-5 and TRBJ2-7, with 7 bases identical to TRBD2. Germline V CDR1 and CDR2: MNHEY, SVGAGI. There are 15 residues in the CDR3. V lost 8 bases and J lost 4; bases outside the gene matches: 14. CDR3 sequence reads: CASGGRGGKKYEQYF. The CDR3 DNA sequence: TGTGCCAGCGGAGGCCGGGGAGGGAAAAAATACGAGCAGTACTTC.

This clone was counted a few times. The rearrangement uses TRBV5-1 and TRBJ2-1, with 11 bases that match TRBD2. There are 14 residues in the CDR3. The germline V gene encodes CDR1 SGHRS and CDR2 YFSETQ. J lost 4 bases, V lost 6 bases, and 3 bases had no gene match. The CDR3 region is CASNLAGGYNEQFF. As DNA, the CDR3 is TGCGCCAGCAACCTAGCGGGGGGATACAATGAGCAGTTCTTC.

The chain joins TRBV28 to TRBJ1-1, with TRBD1 matching 7 bases. The trim removed 7 bases at V and 1 base at J, leaving 12 bases unmatched. Germline lookup yields CDR1 MDHEN and CDR2 SYDVKM. The CDR3 contains 16 residues. The CDR3 region has the DNA TGTGCCAGCACCCGATTGGTAACAGGGGAGAACACTGAAGCTTTCTTT. This translates into CASTRLVTGENTEAFF.

This chain joins TRBV15 and TRBJ1-2; possible D gene TRBD1, 5 bases. The V end was cut by 0 bases, the J end by 5 bases, with 13 bases between. The CDR3 sequence is 15 residues long. Germline loops: CDR1 LNHNV, CDR2 YYDKDF (reference sequence). In nucleotides, the CDR3 is TGTGCCACCAGCAGAGATGGTACAGGCTTTTATGGCTACACCTTC. Its translation: CATSRDGTGFYGYTF.

The V gene is TRBV9, the J gene TRBJ2-7; 7 bases fit TRBD1. Germline trimming cut 4 bases from V and 7 bases from J; bases unmatched to any gene: 11. From germline, CDR1 is SGDLS and CDR2 YYNGEE. The CDR3 covers 14 residues. CDR3 in amino acids: CASSPIDRAGEQYF. The CDR3 DNA follows: TGTGCCAGCAGCCCAATCGACAGGGCGGGTGAGCAGTACTTC.

V and J are TRBV7-9 and TRBJ1-3; D is unclear. The CDR3 sequence is 13 residues long. V lost 5 bases to trimming and J lost 3 bases, with 8 bases between them. CDR1 is SEHNR, CDR2 FQNEAQ, per germline (reference sequence). CDR3 coding DNA: TGTGCCAGCAGCCCTGCGATTGGAAACACCATATATTTT. This translates into CASSPAIGNTIYF.

The CDR3 coding sequence is TGTGCCAGCAGCGTACAGGGCGATAATTCACCCCTCCACTTT. Translated: CASSVQGDNSPLHF. The chain links TRBV9 to TRBJ1-6; a weak D match, TRBD1 (5 bases). CDR1 is SGDLS and CDR2 is YYNGEE in the germline V gene. V lost 1 base and J 5 bases, leaving 7 bases between the germline ends. The CDR3 is 14 residues long. The entire variable domain, with the rest obtained from reference TRBV9 and TRBJ1-6, is as follows: DSGVTQTPKHLITATGQRVTLRCSPRSGDLSVYWYQQSLDQGLQFLIQYYNGEERAKGNILERFSAQQFPDLHSELNLSSLELGDSALYFCASSVQGDNSPLHFGNGTRLTVT.

This chain links TRBV6-1 with TRBJ1-3, with D possibly matching TRBD1 (6 bases). Germline V gene data show CDR1 as MNHNS and CDR2 as SASEGT. Trimming shortened V by 3 bases and J by 5 bases, and 14 bases separated the two germline ends. The CDR3 runs to 15 residues. Here the CDR3 reads CASSDQGLVRNTIYF. The CDR3 DNA is TGTGCCAGCAGTGATCAGGGGCTGGTCAGAAACACCATATATTTT.

About this clone: This may stem from a read error, because a much larger clone lies one nucleotide away. The gene calls are TRBV7-6 and TRBJ1-5, with D perhaps matching TRBD1 (5 bases). CDR1 and CDR2 from the germline V gene are SGHVS and FNYEAQ. This CDR3 spans 14 amino acids. The V end was cut by 1 base, the J end by 1 base, with 5 bases between. CDR3 amino acids: CASSLGQSNQPQHF. Here the CDR3 DNA reads TGTGCCAGCAGCTTAGGACAGAGCAATCAGCCCCAGCATTTT.

The V call is TRBV6-5, the J call TRBJ2-1; 7 bases map to TRBD1. CDR3 length equals 14 residues. The V segment lost 4 bases and the J segment 2 bases; nucleotides outside the gene matches: 2. CDR1 is MNHEY, CDR2 SVGAGI, per germline. CDR3 DNA: TGTGCCAGCAGTTCCACAGGGGCCTACAATGAGCAGTTCTTC. It codes for CASSSTGAYNEQFF.

The chain combines TRBV28 with TRBJ1-2, with D uncertain. Deletions cut 3 bases from V and 0 bases from J, with 11 bases between. The CDR3 is 15 residues long. Germline loops: CDR1 MDHEN, CDR2 SYDVKM. The CDR3 sequence: CASSFDWTANYGYTF. The CDR3 nucleotides read TGTGCCAGCAGTTTTGATTGGACTGCTAACTATGGCTACACCTTC.

V usage is TRBV2 and J usage is TRBJ2-7; no firm D call. The CDR3 length is 12 residues. Germline lookup yields CDR1 SNHLY and CDR2 FYNNEI. Between the trimmed V and J ends, which lost 7 bases and 4 bases, there was a span of 11 bases. CDR3 sequence (DNA): TGTGCCAGCAAATCCAGTTCATACGAGCAGTACTTC. Its protein is CASKSSSYEQYF.

This clone occurred once. The chain links TRBV6-1 to TRBJ1-1; D unresolved. Germline V gene lookup returns CDR1 MNHNS and CDR2 SASEGT. There are 12 residues in the CDR3. The V end lost 3 bases, the J end lost 6 bases, and 8 bases lay between the germline ends. The CDR3 sequence: CASSDSLPEAFF. In DNA, the CDR3 is TGTGCCAGCAGTGATTCACTACCTGAAGCTTTCTTT.

This clone was detected a few times. The genes are TRBV10-2 and TRBJ1-5, with D tentatively TRBD1 (6 bases). This CDR3 has 14 amino acids. Trimming cost V 9 bases and J 1 base, with 13 bases left between them. Germline-derived CDR1 and CDR2 are WSHSY and SAAADI. The CDR3 coding sequence is TGCGCCAGTAGGGACACAGTAAGCAATCAGCCCCAGCATTTT. It yields the protein CASRDTVSNQPQHF.

This sequence joins TRBV30 and TRBJ2-1, with 7 bases identical to TRBD1. J lost 7 bases, V lost 4 bases, and 7 bases had no gene match. The V gene's germline CDR1 is GTSNPN and CDR2 SVGIG (reference sequence). The CDR3 contains 13 residues. The CDR3 spells CAWTLGGLNEQFF. The CDR3 DNA reads TGTGCCTGGACCTTAGGGGGCTTGAATGAGCAGTTCTTC.

This clone has only one observation. This chain connects TRBV21-1 to TRBJ2-2; the D call of TRBD1 is as the table states it, not checked on the DNA. TRBV21-1 counts as a pseudogene. The CDR3 is 15 amino acids. CDR3 sequence reads: CASSNLGQGHGELFF. CDR3 nucleotides: TGTGCCAGCAGCAATTTGGGCCAGGGTCACGGGGAGCTGTTTTTT.

The DNA of the CDR3 is TGTGCCAGCAGCTTAAGTGGGACAGAATCAACTAATGAAAAACTGTTTTTT. Its protein product is CASSLSGTESTNEKLFF. The V gene is TRBV7-8, the J gene TRBJ1-4; 7 bases fit TRBD1. J was trimmed by 0 bases and V by 2 bases; bases with no gene match: 6. CDR1 SGHVS and CDR2 FQNEAQ come from the germline V gene. This CDR3 is 17 amino acids long.

This chain uses TRBV6-5 with TRBJ2-1; 9 positions match TRBD2. The germline CDR1 and CDR2 sequences are MNHEY and SVGAGI. The CDR3 runs to 16 residues. Trimming removed 0 bases from V and 6 bases from J; junction bases left unmatched: 6. The DNA for the CDR3 is TGTGCCAGCAGTTACTCGGGCGGGGGGGCCTCCAATGAGCAGTTCTTC. This sequence encodes CASSYSGGGASNEQFF.

The J gene is TRBJ2-1, the V gene TRBV5-1; 8 bases map to TRBD2. The CDR3 consists of 15 residues. In germline, CDR1 is SGHRS, CDR2 YFSETQ. V shed 3 bases, J shed 8 bases, and the junction held 10 bases outside the gene matches. CDR3 DNA sequence: TGCGCCAGCAGCTACGTAGCGGGAAGTAGATATGAGCAGTTCTTC. Translating it yields CASSYVAGSRYEQFF. The full variable domain, rest sourced from reference TRBV5-1 and TRBJ2-1, is KAGVTQTPRYLIKTRGQQVTLSCSPISGHRSVSWYQQTPGQGLQFLFEYFSETQRNKGNFPGRFSGRQFSNSRSEMNVSTLELGDSALYLCASSYVAGSRYEQFFGPGTRLTVL.

This clone was picked up one time. The chain combines TRBV27 with TRBJ1-5; the D is unclear. CDR3 size: 14 residues. V lost 3 bases to trimming and J lost 7 bases, with 13 bases between them. Per germline, CDR1 MNHEY and CDR2 SMNVEV (reference sequence). In DNA form, the CDR3 reads TGTGCCAGCAGTTTCGGGAGGGCTAAGCAGCCCCAGCATTTT. It encodes CASSFGRAKQPQHF.

CDR3 bases: TGCGCCAGCAGCCAAGATACGGGGGGCCTAGACGAGCAGTACTTC. The encoded protein is CASSQDTGGLDEQYF. V gene TRBV4-1 combines with J gene TRBJ2-7; perhaps TRBD2 as D (7 bases). This CDR3 has 15 amino acids. Trimming took off 0 bases at V and 5 bases at J, with 14 bases between the two ends. CDR1 is MGHRA and CDR2 is YSYEKL in the germline V gene.

The genes are TRBV7-8 and TRBJ1-3; no definite D call. V shed 2 bases and J shed 0 bases, with 8 bases lying between them. Looked up from germline, CDR1 is SGHVS and CDR2 is FQNEAQ. This CDR3 spans 15 amino acids. The CDR3 sequence: CASSLRRVSGNTIYF. CDR3 coding DNA: TGTGCCAGCAGCTTAAGGAGGGTCTCTGGAAACACCATATATTTT.

This clone was seen just once. The chain has TRBV28 and TRBJ2-1; 8 bases map to TRBD1. V trimming: 7 bases; J trimming: 14 bases; junction bases outside the gene matches: 7. CDR3 length equals 11 residues. The germline V gene encodes CDR1 MDHEN and CDR2 SYDVKM. DNA of the CDR3: TGTGCCAGCATTCGGACAGGGCCGAAGTTCTTC. Translation: CASIRTGPKFF.

This clone was counted a few times. V gene TRBV9 combines with J gene TRBJ1-6; D gene ambiguous. CDR3 size: 14 residues. V lost 0 bases, J lost 8 bases, and 9 bases lay in between. Germline loops: CDR1 SGDLS, CDR2 YYNGEE. The CDR3 bases are TGTGCCAGCAGCGTAGACAGCAGGCATTCACCCCTCCACTTT. It codes for CASSVDSRHSPLHF.

V usage is TRBV30 and J usage is TRBJ2-7; D perhaps matches TRBD1 (6 bases). The CDR3 contains 14 residues. V lost 8 bases to trimming and J lost 4 bases, with 21 bases between them. CDR1 GTSNPN and CDR2 SVGIG come from the germline V gene (reference sequence). The CDR3 loop is CAQGSPRGLYEQYF. Written as DNA, the CDR3 is TGTGCCCAGGGGAGTCCTCGGGGCCTATACGAGCAGTACTTC.

This chain uses TRBV28 with TRBJ2-1; tentative D call: TRBD2 (6 bases). The V end was cut by 7 bases, the J end by 7 bases, with 17 bases between. The CDR3 runs 14 residues. Germline CDR1 is MDHEN and CDR2 is SYDVKM. CDR3 in DNA: TGTGCCAGCACCGGGGCGGGGCCGATGAATGAGCAGTTCTTC. Translation: CASTGAGPMNEQFF.

The chain couples TRBV29-1 to TRBJ2-7; TRBD2 aligns across 9 bases. Trimming at V came to 1 base and at J to 5 bases, leaving 3 bases not matched to a gene. The CDR3 runs to 13 residues. Germline V CDR1 and CDR2: SQVTM, ANQGSEA. The CDR3 coding sequence is TGCAGCGTTGAAGGTAGCGGGAGCCACGAGCAGTACTTC. This encodes CSVEGSGSHEQYF.